This T cell receptor (beta chain) emerged from a study of shared clonotypes between healthy human individuals. Study-level results: A limitation of the genetic and exposure-history diversity represented arose from few donors. Unshared clonotypes carried lower generation probabilities than those common to all four donors.

This CDR3 is built from 14 residues. Germline V gene data show CDR1 as MDHEN and CDR2 as SYDVKM. With 5 bases removed from V and 1 base from J, the gap between germline ends came to 11 bases. Clones were sequenced by immunoSEQ multiplex PCR, and TCRdb holds only the in-frame ones, with some missing. The table records under 1,100,000 clones, about 74% of them present only once. A note on this clone: The antigen remains undetermined.

The receptor's source is a man in his late teens or twenties in good health. V is TRBV28 and J is TRBJ1-1; no clear D gene. The sample comprised memory CD4+ T cells sorted from blood. The subset denotes: CD45RA-negative fraction. The CDR3 bases are TGTGCCAGCAGTCCACCCGTCAGGAACACTGAAGCTTTCTTT. This sequence encodes CASSPPVRNTEAFF.